The following is a T cell receptor beta chain sequence with its context. This entry is derived from a study of blood T cell repertoires in COVID-19. Across the whole study: Some COVID-19 samples were acute and others convalescent; all came from the United States, Italy and Spain.

In the source study's methods: Estimation of nucleated cell counts was performed using reference gene primer amplification. This table comes from immunoSEQ multiplex PCR, and its TCRdb copy is limited to in-frame clones, with some not included. The DNA gave D and trimming, while V, J and clone size come from that table. This table holds about 240,000 clones, approximately 86% found once. Participants were aged about 18 to 95 years, lived in 20 to 25 US areas, and enrolled virtually. Participant-given clinical history determined each cohort assignment. The CDR3 loop spans 15 amino acids. Germline V CDR1 and CDR2: MNHEY, SVGAGI. V was pared by 4 bases and J by 0 bases, with 10 bases between.

Source material: PBMCs or T cells enriched from blood (not recorded which). This TCR was sampled from a woman aged 40 to 50 with acute COVID-19. The V and J genes are TRBV6-5 and TRBJ1-5; D gene ambiguous. This CDR3 reads CASSWTRDSNQPQHF. The CDR3 bases are TGTGCCAGCAGTTGGACTCGGGATAGCAATCAGCCCCAGCATTTT.